This TCR beta chain originates from a study of OX40 agonist ivuxolimab in advanced cancers. The data were produced by immunoSEQ multiplex PCR, yet TCRdb's version contains in-frame clones alone and is incomplete. Seen here are about 50,000 clones, just under 85% observed once, and the top ten hold 2.5% to 3%. With baseline, cycle 4 day 1, and cycle 7 day 1 as timepoints, blood was sampled. Study-wide findings and caveats: Which antigen the expanded peripheral T cells recognized is unknown. Among patients with partial responses at 0.1-3.0 mg/kg, clonal expansion was among the lowest. At 0.1 to 3.0 mg/kg, clonal expansion of CD4+ and CD8+ blood T cells had occurred by week 6.

To note about this clone: Its target is not known.

The receptor's source is an adult with an advanced solid tumor such as melanoma, head and neck, liver or kidney cancer. Here the sequenced sample was CD4+ or CD8+ T cells sorted from blood, taken in a trial of the OX40 agonist ivuxolimab.

Here the CDR3 DNA reads TGTGCCAGCAGCTTGGTCGTCTTCGGGCACGAGCAGTACTTC. Residues: CASSLVVFGHEQYF. The chain joins TRBV5-5 to TRBJ2-7; D ambiguous. V shed 0 bases and J shed 5 bases, with 12 bases lying between them. CDR1 and CDR2 from the germline V gene are SGHKS and YYEKEE (reference sequence). This CDR3 has 14 amino acids.